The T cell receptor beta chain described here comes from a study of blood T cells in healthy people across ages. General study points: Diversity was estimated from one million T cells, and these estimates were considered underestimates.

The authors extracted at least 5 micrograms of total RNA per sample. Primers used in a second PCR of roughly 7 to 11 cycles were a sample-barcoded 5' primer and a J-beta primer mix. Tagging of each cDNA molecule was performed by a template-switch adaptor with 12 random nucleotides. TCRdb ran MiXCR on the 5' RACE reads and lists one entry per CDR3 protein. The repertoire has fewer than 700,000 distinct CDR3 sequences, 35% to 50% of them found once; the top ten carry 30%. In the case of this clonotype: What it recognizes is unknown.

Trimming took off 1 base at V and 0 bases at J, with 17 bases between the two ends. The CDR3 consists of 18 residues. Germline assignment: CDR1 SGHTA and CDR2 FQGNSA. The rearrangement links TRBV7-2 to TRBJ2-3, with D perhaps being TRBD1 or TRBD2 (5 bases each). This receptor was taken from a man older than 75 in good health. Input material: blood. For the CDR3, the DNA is TGTGCCAGCAGCTTAGATGTCCGGGGCAATCCTAGCACAGATACGCAGTATTTT. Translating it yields CASSLDVRGNPSTDTQYF. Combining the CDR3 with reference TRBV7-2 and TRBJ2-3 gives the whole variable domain GAGVSQSPSNKVTEKGKDVELRCDPISGHTALYWYRQSLGQGLEFLIYFQGNSAPDKSGLPSDRFSAERTGGSVSTLTIQRTQQEDSAVYLCASSLDVRGNPSTDTQYFGPGTRLTVL.